Listed here are 19 T cell receptor beta chains from one sample, sequenced in a study of blood T cell repertoires in COVID-19 (dated by TCRdb to the early 2020s). The library was prepared using the immunoSEQ multiplex PCR assay. The source is immuneACCESS, and TCRdb retained only in-frame sequences with V and J called. Part of the clones is not carried over; for the studies checked, unresolved V genes explain less than half of this, and the remainder is unexplained. A total of 110,000 or so clones appear in this sample, roughly 82% of them only once. Clones ranked in the top ten supply less than 9.5% of the sample. The sequenced sample consisted of peripheral blood. These receptors came from a woman in her forties with acute or convalescent COVID-19.

This clone was seen more than once but under ten times. CDR3 protein: CASKGAAEQYF. CDR3 DNA: TGTGCCTCTAAGGGGGCAGCGGAGCAGTACTTC. The chain employs TRBV7-9 and TRBJ2-7; 7 nucleotides match TRBD1. CDR3 size: 11 residues. Germline V gene data show CDR1 as SEHNR and CDR2 as FQNEAQ (reference sequence). J lost 7 bases, V lost 11 bases, and 8 bases had no gene match.

The chain uses TRBV9 and TRBJ2-3, with 9 bases that match TRBD1. The germline V gene encodes CDR1 SGDLS and CDR2 YYNGEE. The CDR3 contains 16 residues. The V gene end was trimmed by 0 bases and the J gene end by 8 bases; junction bases not matched to a gene: 10. CDR3 sequence reads: CASSVVGQGGGGTQYF. The CDR3 DNA is TGTGCCAGCAGCGTAGTGGGACAGGGAGGTGGCGGTACGCAGTATTTT. Full variable domain (rest looked up from reference TRBV9 and TRBJ2-3): DSGVTQTPKHLITATGQRVTLRCSPRSGDLSVYWYQQSLDQGLQFLIQYYNGEERAKGNILERFSAQQFPDLHSELNLSSLELGDSALYFCASSVVGQGGGGTQYFGPGTRLTVL.

The chain couples TRBV18 to TRBJ1-2, with 7 nucleotides matching TRBD1. Germline assignment: CDR1 KGHSH and CDR2 LQKENI. V shed 4 bases and J 4 bases; nucleotides not matched to a gene: 9. The CDR3 covers 15 residues. The CDR3 coding sequence is TGTGCCAGCTCACGGGCTAGGGACAGTGGCTATGGCTACACCTTC. It specifies CASSRARDSGYGYTF. Full variable domain (remainder filled in from reference TRBV18 and TRBJ1-2): NAGVMQNPRHLVRRRGQEARLRCSPMKGHSHVYWYRQLPEEGLKFMVYLQKENIIDESGMPKERFSAEFPKEGPSILRIQQVVRGDSAAYFCASSRARDSGYGYTFGSGTRLTVV.

The chain has TRBV7-2 and TRBJ1-6; maybe TRBD1 (5 bases). The CDR3 is 14 residues long. The germline V gene has CDR1 SGHTA and CDR2 FQGNSA. Trimming removed 3 bases from V and 7 bases from J, with 10 bases in between. The CDR3 sequence: CASSLTARNSPLHF. CDR3 DNA sequence: TGTGCCAGCAGCTTGACAGCAAGGAATTCACCCCTCCACTTT.

The rearrangement uses TRBV30 and TRBJ1-6; 7 bases agree with TRBD1. With V trimmed by 2 bases and J by 0 bases, 1 base remained unmatched. Germline assignment: CDR1 GTSNPN and CDR2 SVGIG (reference sequence). This CDR3 is built from 15 residues. As DNA, the CDR3 is TGTGCCTGGAGTAACAGGGGCTCCTATAATTCACCCCTCCACTTT. Its translation: CAWSNRGSYNSPLHF.

The chain has TRBV5-1 and TRBJ2-5, with D possibly TRBD2 on 5 matching bases. The V gene lost 0 bases and the J gene lost 2 bases, with 8 bases spanning the gap. Germline V gives CDR1 SGHRS, CDR2 YFSETQ. The CDR3 sequence is 14 residues long. The CDR3 sequence: CASSLGTLQETQYF. The CDR3 nucleotides are TGCGCCAGCAGCTTGGGGACTCTTCAAGAGACCCAGTACTTC.

V gene TRBV6-1 combines with J gene TRBJ1-2; D call uncertain. The V gene lost 4 bases and the J gene lost 3 bases, with 18 bases spanning the gap. This CDR3 is 16 amino acids long. Looked up from germline, CDR1 is MNHNS and CDR2 is SASEGT. The CDR3 protein is CASSVTLSSPDYGYTF. CDR3 nucleotide sequence: TGTGCCAGCAGTGTAACTTTGTCTTCTCCGGACTATGGCTACACCTTC.

This clone was seen repeatedly, ten times or more. The V gene is TRBV5-4, the J gene TRBJ2-7, with D tentatively TRBD2 (5 bases). Between the trimmed V and J ends, which lost 2 bases and 3 bases, there was a span of 9 bases. CDR3 length equals 13 residues. The germline CDR1 and CDR2 sequences are SGHNT and YYREEE (reference sequence). CDR3 region: CASSFQRSYEQYF. CDR3 DNA sequence: TGTGCCAGCAGCTTCCAGCGGAGCTACGAGCAGTACTTC.

This clone was picked up a small number of times. The chain links TRBV7-2 to TRBJ1-5, with D possibly being TRBD1 (6 bases). This CDR3 spans 13 amino acids. Germline CDR1 reads SGHTA; CDR2 reads FQGNSA. The V gene lost 5 bases and the J gene lost 6 bases, with 11 bases spanning the gap. CDR3 DNA: TGTGCCAGCAGCCCACAGGGAGCTCAGCCCCAGCATTTT. Translation gives CASSPQGAQPQHF.

The CDR3 coding sequence is TGCAGCGTTGAGGAGGCGTCAGGGCAGTTCTTC. Its protein is CSVEEASGQFF. The chain has TRBV29-1 and TRBJ2-1; tentatively, D is TRBD2 (5 bases). Per germline, CDR1 SQVTM and CDR2 ANQGSEA. Trimming removed 3 bases from V and 12 bases from J, with 12 bases in between. The CDR3 is made up of 11 amino acids.

This chain joins TRBV9 and TRBJ1-2; D gene unclear. The V end lost 0 bases, the J end lost 2 bases, and 14 bases lay between the germline ends. Germline V gene sequence: CDR1 SGDLS, CDR2 YYNGEE. This CDR3 is built from 16 residues. CDR3 sequence reads: CASSVGEAGLNYGYTF. CDR3 DNA sequence: TGTGCCAGCAGCGTAGGGGAGGCAGGATTGAACTATGGCTACACCTTC.

This chain connects TRBV1 to TRBJ1-2; the tabulated D call, TRBD1, remains unverified against the DNA. TRBV1 is assigned pseudogene status. CDR3 length equals 15 residues. The CDR3 DNA sequence: TGCACCAGCAGCCAAGAACCCCAGGGGGCAGCTGGCTACACCTTC. Protein sequence: CTSSQEPQGAAGYTF.

This sequence joins TRBV29-1 and TRBJ1-2; 10 bases align to TRBD1. The germline V gene encodes CDR1 SQVTM and CDR2 ANQGSEA. This CDR3 contains 17 residues. With 5 bases clipped from V and 4 bases from J, the junction kept 16 bases outside the gene matches. The CDR3 protein is CSVTRGQGRSPPYGYTF. CDR3 in DNA: TGCAGCGTTACGAGGGGACAGGGGAGATCCCCGCCCTATGGCTACACCTTC.

This clone has more than one count but fewer than ten. This chain joins TRBV3-1 (or the pseudogene TRBV3-2) and TRBJ1-5; D perhaps matches TRBD1 (5 bases). V shed 2 bases and J shed 7 bases, with 6 bases lying between them. From germline, CDR1 is LGHDT and CDR2 YNNKEL (reference sequence). CDR3 length: 12 residues. In nucleotides, the CDR3 is TGTGCCAGCAGCCAACAGGGCCAGCCCCAGCATTTT. Its protein is CASSQQGQPQHF.

The V call is TRBV2, the J call TRBJ2-2; 10 nucleotides line up with TRBD1. Germline V lookup: CDR1 SNHLY, CDR2 FYNNEI. The ends lost 2 bases at V and 8 bases at J; junction bases unmatched: 8. The CDR3 sequence is 16 residues long. The chain's CDR3 is CASSEIDRGPPGELFF. The CDR3 nucleotides read TGTGCCAGCAGTGAAATTGACAGGGGGCCCCCGGGGGAGCTGTTTTTT.

This clone was seen a handful of times. The CDR3 DNA reads TGCAGCGTTGAAGATGCCGTTACAGGGGGTTCCGGCACAGATACGCAGTATTTT. This sequence encodes CSVEDAVTGGSGTDTQYF. The chain carries TRBV29-1 and TRBJ2-3, with 8 bases matching TRBD1. This CDR3 is 18 amino acids long. With V trimmed by 0 bases and J by 1 base, 12 bases remained unmatched. Germline V gene data show CDR1 as SQVTM and CDR2 as ANQGSEA.

This sequence joins TRBV5-1 and TRBJ1-1; D is ambiguous. V was trimmed by 7 bases and J by 6 bases, leaving 10 bases between them. The germline gives CDR1 SGHRS, CDR2 YFSETQ. The CDR3 spans 11 residues. CDR3 sequence: CASREFAEAFF. CDR3 coding DNA: TGCGCCAGCCGCGAGTTCGCTGAAGCTTTCTTT.

The chain carries TRBV19 and TRBJ1-1; D is possibly TRBD1 (6 bases). This CDR3 has 15 residues. Germline CDR1 LNHDA, CDR2 SQIVND (reference sequence). V was cut by 3 bases and J by 1 base, with 12 bases left in between. The CDR3 coding sequence is TGTGCCAGTAGTATGCAGCCGGGACAGAACACTGAAGCTTTCTTT. This translates into CASSMQPGQNTEAFF.

This clone occurred a few times. This chain uses TRBV18 with TRBJ2-7, with 9 bases fitting TRBD1. Per the germline V gene, CDR1 is KGHSH and CDR2 is LQKENI. V gave up 4 bases and J gave up 4 bases; unmatched junction bases: 11. CDR3 length: 16 residues. This chain's CDR3 is CASSLSHLGTGYEQYF. The DNA of the CDR3 is TGTGCCAGCTCACTCTCCCATCTGGGGACAGGGTACGAGCAGTACTTC. Drawing the rest from reference TRBV18 and TRBJ2-7, the complete variable domain is NAGVMQNPRHLVRRRGQEARLRCSPMKGHSHVYWYRQLPEEGLKFMVYLQKENIIDESGMPKERFSAEFPKEGPSILRIQQVVRGDSAAYFCASSLSHLGTGYEQYFGPGTRLTVT.